What follows are 9 T cell receptor beta chains derived from one specimen sequenced in a study of cytomegalovirus exposure and HLA in healthy donors. The PCR made use of 60 Vbeta and 13 Jbeta primers. Sequencing used immunoSEQ multiplex PCR; TCRdb keeps in-frame clones, though not all of them. Seen here are over 150,000 clones, about 84% observed once, and the top ten hold more than 4%. Sequencing was carried out using PBMCs. These receptors were collected from a man between 18 and 35 years old in good health and CMV-seronegative.

The chain couples TRBV6-1 to TRBJ2-7; D call uncertain. The CDR3 is 11 residues long. Germline loops: CDR1 MNHNS, CDR2 SASEGT. V gave up 6 bases and J gave up 9 bases, with 12 bases separating them. Here the CDR3 reads CASRYSDRQYF. The CDR3 coding sequence is TGTGCCAGCAGGTATAGTGATAGGCAGTACTTC.

This sequence joins TRBV13 and TRBJ1-3; D may be TRBD1 (5 bases). The CDR3 consists of 17 residues. The V end lost 5 bases, the J end lost 0 bases, and 17 bases lay between the germline ends. Per the germline V gene, CDR1 is PRHDT and CDR2 is FYEKMQ (reference sequence). CDR3 region: CASSHESGESSGNTIYF. The CDR3, as DNA: TGTGCCAGCAGCCACGAGTCGGGGGAAAGCTCTGGAAACACCATATATTTT.

The chain uses TRBV14 and TRBJ2-7, with 8 bases lining up with TRBD2. The V segment lost 0 bases and the J segment 3 bases; nucleotides outside the gene matches: 4. This CDR3 region has 15 residues. Germline assignment: CDR1 SGHDN and CDR2 FVKESK. Here the CDR3 reads CASSQELADVYEQYF. The CDR3 coding sequence is TGTGCCAGCAGCCAAGAACTAGCGGATGTCTACGAGCAGTACTTC.

The V gene is TRBV18, the J gene TRBJ2-5; tentative D call: TRBD2 (6 bases). The CDR3 totals 17 residues. The ends were cut back, 3 bases at V and 6 bases at J, with 23 bases in the middle. Germline V gives CDR1 KGHSH, CDR2 LQKENI. CDR3: CASSPSRIAVGGKTQYF. In DNA form, the CDR3 reads TGTGCCAGCTCACCCTCGAGGATAGCGGTTGGCGGCAAGACCCAGTACTTC.

CDR3 sequence (DNA): TGCGCCAGCAGCCATCCACAGGGGTTCGGTCAGCCCCAGCATTTT. Translation: CASSHPQGFGQPQHF. The chain uses TRBV4-1 and TRBJ1-5; TRBD1 aligns across 7 bases. This CDR3 is 15 amino acids long. V lost 3 bases and J lost 6; bases outside the gene matches: 8. Germline-derived CDR1 and CDR2 are MGHRA and YSYEKL.

V usage is TRBV19 and J usage is TRBJ1-2; D not resolved. The ends were cut back, 4 bases at V and 4 bases at J, with 19 bases in the middle. This CDR3 is built from 16 residues. Germline V lookup: CDR1 LNHDA, CDR2 SQIVND (reference sequence). CDR3 nucleotides: TGTGCCAGTAGTACCTCCGGGTCTCGACGCCCCTATGGCTACACCTTC. It encodes CASSTSGSRRPYGYTF.

The V gene is TRBV5-8, the J gene TRBJ2-2; 7 bases fit TRBD1. Trimming cost V 3 bases and J 5 bases; bases outside gene matches: 7. The CDR3 spans 15 residues. Per the germline V gene, CDR1 is SGHTS and CDR2 is YDEGEE. This CDR3 is CASSSDRVGTGELFF. The CDR3 bases are TGTGCCAGCAGCTCCGACAGGGTTGGGACCGGGGAGCTGTTTTTT.

The gene calls are TRBV29-1 and TRBJ2-7, with D perhaps TRBD1 (6 bases). The CDR3 has 12 amino acids. V dropped 6 bases and J dropped 3 bases, with 12 bases sitting between them. CDR1 is SQVTM and CDR2 is ANQGSEA in the germline V gene. CDR3 coding DNA: TGCAGCGTCTTACTACAGGGCTACGAGCAGTACTTC. It yields the protein CSVLLQGYEQYF.

This clone has a handful of counts. The J gene is TRBJ2-3, the V gene TRBV6-5; maybe TRBD2 (5 bases). Trimming left V 1 base short and J 2 bases short, with 13 bases between. The germline CDR1 and CDR2 sequences are MNHEY and SVGAGI. The CDR3 consists of 16 residues. The CDR3 DNA sequence: TGTGCCAGCAGTTACTTGAGAGCCGGGAACACAGATACGCAGTATTTT. Amino acids: CASSYLRAGNTDTQYF.